These 22 T cell receptor beta chains originate from one sample sequenced in a study of T cells in Graves' hyperthyroidism and ophthalmopathy. RNA transcripts served as the template for amplifying TCR beta CDR3 regions. RT-PCR in the first round (using the HTBI primer set) targeted the TCR CDR3. TCRdb reprocessed the multiplex PCR reads with MiXCR, giving one entry per CDR3 protein. Of under 600,000 distinct CDR3 sequences listed, roughly 15% are singletons. The sample comprised blood. The source of these receptors is a woman aged 40 to 50 with Graves' ophthalmopathy.

A few counts support this clonotype. The CDR3 region has the DNA TGTGCCAGCAGCTCGCTAGGGGAGGGGAGTGAAAAACTGTTTTTT. As protein: CASSSLGEGSEKLFF. The gene calls are TRBV5-5 and TRBJ1-4, with D perhaps matching TRBD1 (5 bases). Germline V gene lookup returns CDR1 SGHKS and CDR2 YYEKEE (reference sequence). This CDR3 is 15 amino acids long. V shed 3 bases and J shed 7 bases, with 16 bases lying between them.

There are many counts of this clonotype. This chain joins TRBV11-2 and TRBJ2-2; TRBD1 might be the D (6 bases). From germline, CDR1 is SGHAT and CDR2 FQNNGV. Between the trimmed V and J ends, which lost 6 bases and 1 base, there was a span of 12 bases. The CDR3 loop spans 15 amino acids. CDR3: CASRAQGQNTGELFF. The CDR3 nucleotides are TGTGCCAGCAGAGCCCAGGGGCAGAACACCGGGGAGCTGTTTTTT.

This clonotype was recorded many times. This chain links TRBV20-1 with TRBJ2-7; D unresolved. There are 15 residues in the CDR3. Germline values: CDR1 DFQATT, CDR2 SNEGSKA (reference sequence). Trimming shortened V by 0 bases and J by 1 base, and 13 bases separated the two germline ends. CDR3 residues: CSARDKERISYEQYF. The CDR3 nucleotides read TGCAGTGCTAGAGATAAGGAACGGATTTCCTACGAGCAGTACTTC.

The sample holds many counts of this clonotype. The chain is built from TRBV30 and TRBJ2-7; D uncertain. The CDR3 sequence is 13 residues long. CDR1 and CDR2 from the germline V gene are GTSNPN and SVGIG (reference sequence). Deletions cut 2 bases from V and 9 bases from J, with 17 bases between. This CDR3 reads CAWSLAVLDVQYF. The CDR3 region has the DNA TGTGCCTGGAGTCTCGCGGTTTTGGATGTGCAGTACTTC.

This clonotype was counted a few times. The CDR3 nucleotides are TGCAGTGCTAGGCGGGACAGGAGGAACACTGAAGCTTTCTTT. Translating it yields CSARRDRRNTEAFF. The chain is built from TRBV20-1 and TRBJ1-1; TRBD1 matches at 8 bases. With V trimmed by 3 bases and J by 1 base, 4 bases remained unmatched. The CDR3 totals 14 residues. The germline V gene encodes CDR1 DFQATT and CDR2 SNEGSKA (reference sequence).

This clonotype has ten or more counts. CDR3 region: CASSSHLRGEGTEAFF. The CDR3 bases are TGTGCCAGCAGTTCCCACCTCCGGGGTGAGGGCACTGAAGCTTTCTTT. This chain uses TRBV27 with TRBJ1-1; D uncertain. Germline assignment: CDR1 MNHEY and CDR2 SMNVEV (reference sequence). V lost 4 bases and J 4 bases, leaving 19 bases between the germline ends. This CDR3 is 16 amino acids long.

At least ten counts were recorded for this clonotype. The chain combines TRBV19 with TRBJ2-1, with D unresolved. Germline V gene lookup returns CDR1 LNHDA and CDR2 SQIVND (reference sequence). The CDR3 has 16 amino acids. V was cut by 7 bases and J by 0 bases, with 16 bases left in between. The CDR3 reads CASMTGSPSSYNEQFF. The CDR3, as DNA: TGTGCCAGTATGACCGGCTCCCCAAGCTCCTACAATGAGCAGTTCTTC.

This clonotype appeared many times. V and J are TRBV5-1 and TRBJ2-2; perhaps TRBD2 as D (5 bases). This CDR3 has 16 amino acids. The germline V gene has CDR1 SGHRS and CDR2 YFSETQ. V shed 0 bases and J shed 6 bases, with 15 bases lying between them. CDR3 region: CASSLAGERAAGELFF. The CDR3, as DNA: TGCGCCAGCAGCTTGGCCGGTGAGAGGGCCGCCGGGGAGCTGTTTTTT.

This clonotype was seen only a few times. V usage is TRBV14 and J usage is TRBJ2-1; TRBD2 matches at 14 bases. Germline V lookup: CDR1 SGHDN, CDR2 FVKESK. The CDR3 runs 20 residues. Germline trimming cut 0 bases from V and 7 bases from J; bases unmatched to any gene: 14. CDR3 DNA: TGTGCCAGCAGCCAAGATCCTCGGACTAGCGGGGGGAATAGGAGGAATGAGCAGTTCTTC. Its protein product is CASSQDPRTSGGNRRNEQFF. Combining the CDR3 with reference TRBV14 and TRBJ2-1 gives the whole variable domain EAGVTQFPSHSVIEKGQTVTLRCDPISGHDNLYWYRRVMGKEIKFLLHFVKESKQDESGMPNNRFLAERTGGTYSTLKVQPAELEDSGVYFCASSQDPRTSGGNRRNEQFFGPGTRLTVL.

This clonotype was seen at least ten times. The V call is TRBV28, the J call TRBJ2-7; no reliable D call. Between the trimmed V and J ends, which lost 5 bases and 1 base, there was a span of 24 bases. The CDR3 totals 18 residues. Germline CDR1 is MDHEN and CDR2 is SYDVKM. CDR3 nucleotide sequence: TGTGCCAGCAGTCCCTCGCCCACCGACGGTTATTCTTCCTACGAGCAGTACTTC. Protein: CASSPSPTDGYSSYEQYF.

This clonotype was seen at least ten times. The chain links TRBV20-1 to TRBJ1-6, with TRBD1 as a possible D gene (5 bases). Germline CDR1 reads DFQATT; CDR2 reads SNEGSKA (reference sequence). This CDR3 has 16 residues. V shed 0 bases and J shed 0 bases, with 9 bases lying between them. The CDR3, as DNA: TGCAGTGCTAGAGATGGAAGGGGCTCCTATAATTCACCCCTCCACTTT. The encoded protein is CSARDGRGSYNSPLHF.

The V call is TRBV7-2, the J call TRBJ2-6, with 10 bases fitting TRBD1. The CDR3 spans 18 residues. Germline-derived CDR1 and CDR2 are SGHTA and FQGNSA. The ends lost 5 bases at V and 1 base at J; junction bases unmatched: 8. CDR3 in DNA: TGTGCCAGCAGCCCCCCCGACAGGGGGCTTTCTGGGGCCAACGTCCTGACTTTC. It encodes CASSPPDRGLSGANVLTF.

This clonotype occurred many times. The chain carries TRBV6-1 and TRBJ2-1; TRBD2 might be the D (5 bases). V lost 6 bases and J 0 bases, leaving 9 bases between the germline ends. The CDR3 is made up of 14 amino acids. Germline lookup yields CDR1 MNHNS and CDR2 SASEGT. CDR3 sequence: CASRGSASYNEQFF. The DNA for the CDR3 is TGTGCCAGCAGGGGTAGCGCCTCCTACAATGAGCAGTTCTTC.

At least ten counts were recorded for this clonotype. The chain has TRBV5-1 and TRBJ2-3; D remains ambiguous. V was cut by 0 bases and J by 0 bases, with 8 bases left in between. Germline V lookup: CDR1 SGHRS, CDR2 YFSETQ. CDR3 size: 15 residues. The CDR3 reads CASSLGTVSTDTQYF. In DNA, the CDR3 is TGCGCCAGCAGCTTGGGGACGGTTAGCACAGATACGCAGTATTTT.

This clonotype has a handful of counts. The CDR3 region is CASSQDRVLGDPYGYTF. The CDR3 bases are TGTGCCAGCAGCCAAGATCGGGTCTTGGGAGACCCCTATGGCTACACCTTC. This chain uses TRBV4-2 with TRBJ1-2, with D hard to call. The CDR3 spans 17 residues. V was trimmed by 0 bases and J by 4 bases, leaving 18 bases between them. Germline loops: CDR1 LGHNA, CDR2 YNFKEQ.

The CDR3 DNA sequence: TGTGCCAGCAGCCGGGACAGGGGGCATTACGAGCAGTACTTC. As protein: CASSRDRGHYEQYF. The V call is TRBV2, the J call TRBJ2-7; 12 bases match TRBD1. Germline CDR1 reads SNHLY; CDR2 reads FYNNEI. CDR3 length equals 14 residues. Trimming took 6 bases from V and 4 from J; bases not matched to a gene: 4.

There are many counts of this clonotype. The CDR3 region is CAWSVGLYNEQFF. CDR3 nucleotides: TGTGCCTGGAGTGTAGGCCTTTACAATGAGCAGTTCTTC. The chain combines TRBV30 with TRBJ2-1; D unclear. Trimming cost V 0 bases and J 4 bases, with 7 bases left between them. The CDR3 consists of 13 residues. CDR1 is GTSNPN and CDR2 is SVGIG in the germline V gene (reference sequence). The whole variable domain, remainder taken from reference TRBV30 and TRBJ2-1, is SQTIHQWPATLVQPVGSPLSLECTVEGTSNPNLYWYRQAAGRGLQLLFYSVGIGQISSEVPQNLSASRPQDRQFILSSKKLLLSDSGFYLCAWSVGLYNEQFFGPGTRLTVL.

In its sample, this clonotype was seen a few times. The chain employs TRBV19 and TRBJ2-1; 7 nucleotides line up with TRBD2. Per germline, CDR1 LNHDA and CDR2 SQIVND (reference sequence). The CDR3 spans 15 residues. V was pared by 3 bases and J by 8 bases, with 10 bases of the junction left unmatched. The CDR3: CASSMWGRAGDEQFF. The CDR3 region has the DNA TGTGCCAGTAGTATGTGGGGGAGGGCCGGCGATGAGCAGTTCTTC.

This clonotype occurred many times. The chain employs TRBV20-1 and TRBJ2-7, with a weak D call TRBD2 (6 bases). The ends were cut back, 3 bases at V and 4 bases at J, with 10 bases in the middle. Germline V CDR1 and CDR2: DFQATT, SNEGSKA (reference sequence). CDR3 length: 12 residues. For the CDR3, the DNA is TGCAGTGCTAGGAGACTAGGTTACGAGCAGTACTTC. Amino acid sequence: CSARRLGYEQYF.

This clonotype is a singleton in its sample. The V and J genes are TRBV24-1 and TRBJ2-1; D ambiguous. The CDR3 consists of 11 residues. Per the germline V gene, CDR1 is KGHDR and CDR2 is SFDVKD. V gave up 3 bases and J gave up 8 bases, with 4 bases separating them. The CDR3 sequence: CATSDKDEQFF. The DNA for the CDR3 is TGTGCCACCAGTGATAAGGATGAGCAGTTCTTC.

This clonotype was counted at least ten times. This chain links TRBV11-2 with TRBJ2-5, with D perhaps given as TRBD1 or TRBD2 (5 bases each). Trimming pared 1 base from V and 1 base from J, leaving 13 bases between. The CDR3 runs to 16 residues. Germline V gives CDR1 SGHAT, CDR2 FQNNGV. This chain's CDR3 is CASSLGSGQGQETQYF. Written as DNA, the CDR3 is TGTGCCAGCAGCTTAGGATCGGGGCAGGGCCAAGAGACCCAGTACTTC.

Note on this clonotype: This may come from a read error, since a much larger clone is one base off. The rearrangement uses TRBV6-1 and TRBJ1-2; D gene uncertain. The CDR3 consists of 15 residues. V dropped 8 bases and J dropped 7 bases, with 23 bases sitting between them. Germline V CDR1 and CDR2: MNHNS, SASEGT. Here the CDR3 reads CASLSSRRGFGGYTF. CDR3 sequence (DNA): TGTGCCAGCCTTTCTTCCAGGCGTGGATTTGGTGGCTACACCTTC.